A selection of T cell receptor beta chains follows, all from one sample in a study of PD-1 blockade in mismatch repair-deficient tumors. Assay used: immunoSEQ multiplex PCR; TCRdb lists only in-frame clones, some missing. The sample has about 110,000 clones, 70% to 80% seen once. The sample was peripheral blood, taken approximately 60 weeks after starting pembrolizumab. Receptors were obtained from an adult with mismatch repair-deficient cancer. Each CDR3 is given with its conserved first and last residue. Each record gives: clone size, V gene, D gene, J gene, CDR3 DNA, CDR3 protein. A D gene is named only where the DNA matches it firmly. Some rows have no size entry. The others give once, few or many, or a class for an expanded clone.

size: -; V: TRBV5-6; D: -; J: TRBJ2-5; DNA: TGTGCCAGCAGCTTGTACGGGCAGACCCAGTACTTC; CDR3: CASSLYGQTQYF
size: -; V: TRBV5-5; D: -; J: TRBJ1-5; DNA: TGTGCCAGCAGCTTGGGGAATCAGCCCCAGCATTTT; CDR3: CASSLGNQPQHF
size: -; V: TRBV6-1; D: -; J: TRBJ1-2; DNA: TGTGCCAGCAGTGAAACCTTTCGAGTAGATTTCTATGGCTACACCTTC; CDR3: CASSETFRVDFYGYTF
size: -; V: TRBV29-1; D: TRBD2; J: TRBJ2-1; DNA: TGCAGCGTTGTTGAGTTAGCGGGTGAGCAGTTCTTC; CDR3: CSVVELAGEQFF
size: -; V: TRBV18; D: -; J: TRBJ1-1; DNA: TGTGCCAGCTCCCTCGGGAACACTGAAGCTTTCTTT; CDR3: CASSLGNTEAFF
size: -; V: TRBV30; D: -; J: TRBJ2-3; DNA: TGTGCCTGGAGTGTAGGAGGCCGGGCAGATACGCAGTATTTT; CDR3: CAWSVGGRADTQYF
size: -; V: TRBV7-9; D: -; J: TRBJ1-2; DNA: TGTGCCAGCAGCGACGTGAGCCATCTCAGGGCCTTC; CDR3: CASSDVSHLRAF
size: once; V: TRBV5-1; D: -; J: TRBJ1-1; DNA: TGCGCCAGCAGCTTGGGTGACACCGCTGAAGCTTTCTTT; CDR3: CASSLGDTAEAFF
size: -; V: TRBV9; D: -; J: TRBJ1-3; DNA: TGTGCCAGCAGCCTCGGGGGGACTGACTCTGGAAACACCATATATTTT; CDR3: CASSLGGTDSGNTIYF
size: -; V: TRBV13; D: -; J: TRBJ1-1; DNA: TGTGCCAGCAGCCCCGCCGGGGGTTCGAACACTGAAGCTTTCTTT; CDR3: CASSPAGGSNTEAFF
size: -; V: TRBV5-4; D: TRBD2; J: TRBJ2-3; DNA: TGTGCCAGCAGCTATAGCGGGAGCGGCACAGATACGCAGTATTTT; CDR3: CASSYSGSGTDTQYF
size: -; V: TRBV28; D: TRBD2; J: TRBJ2-5; DNA: TGTGCCAGCAGTCACTCTAGCGGGAGGGGGGGCCAAGAGACCCAGTACTTC; CDR3: CASSHSSGRGGQETQYF
size: -; V: TRBV2; D: -; J: TRBJ1-2; DNA: TGTGCCAGCAGCGGACAGAAGATTCTCGTCTATGGCTACACCTTC; CDR3: CASSGQKILVYGYTF
size: -; V: TRBV7-2; D: -; J: TRBJ2-7; DNA: TGTGCCAGCAGCTTAGACCTTCCTATCGAGCAGTACTTC; CDR3: CASSLDLPIEQYF
size: -; V: TRBV19; D: -; J: TRBJ2-7; DNA: TGTGCCAGTAGTACAGGAGACAGGACACCCTACGAGCAGTACTTC; CDR3: CASSTGDRTPYEQYF
size: once; V: TRBV6-5; D: -; J: TRBJ1-1; DNA: TGTGCCAGCAGGCCTCGGGGGCTCGGGAACACTGAAGCTTTCTTT; CDR3: CASRPRGLGNTEAFF
size: few; V: TRBV7-3; D: TRBD2; J: TRBJ2-1; DNA: TGTGCCAGCAGCTTGACTAGCTTGAGTGAGCAGTTCTTC; CDR3: CASSLTSLSEQFF
size: -; V: TRBV9; D: TRBD2; J: TRBJ2-1; DNA: TGTGCCAGCAGCCCTTCGGTGGGCGGGGGTAACAATGAGCAGTTCTTC; CDR3: CASSPSVGGGNNEQFF
size: -; V: TRBV30; D: -; J: TRBJ2-7; DNA: TGTGCCTGGAGTGTACGCTCCTACGAGCAGTACTTC; CDR3: CAWSVRSYEQYF
size: -; V: TRBV6-1; D: -; J: TRBJ1-2; DNA: TGTGCCAGCAGTGAATCCGGGAAATATGGCTACACCTTC; CDR3: CASSESGKYGYTF
size: -; V: TRBV5-4; D: -; J: TRBJ1-4; DNA: TGTGCCAGCAGCATAAATACGGGGGGTGAAAAACTGTTTTTT; CDR3: CASSINTGGEKLFF
size: -; V: TRBV4-1; D: -; J: TRBJ1-2; DNA: TGCGCCAGCAGTCAGAATCCCAGGCCCGAGAACTATGGCTACACCTTC; CDR3: CASSQNPRPENYGYTF